This TCR beta chain was recorded in a study of cytomegalovirus exposure and HLA in healthy donors. Trimming took 4 bases from V and 1 from J, leaving 8 bases between them. This CDR3 spans 13 amino acids. Germline V gene sequence: CDR1 SGHRS, CDR2 YFSETQ. PCR amplification relied on 60 Vbeta primers (plus 13 Jbeta primers). Authors' processing steps: In a later analysis, the count reached approximately 80 million unique TCR beta chains, with roughly 11 million shared. Assay used: immunoSEQ multiplex PCR; TCRdb lists only in-frame clones, some missing. Clone size and V and J calls were adopted from that table, with D and trimming inferred from the DNA. The sample's table shows approximately 68,000 clones.

This clonotype was sampled from a female donor in good health and CMV-seropositive. Sequencing used PBMCs. V and J are TRBV5-1 and TRBJ1-1; no clear D gene. The CDR3 nucleotides read TGCGCCAGCAGCCCGGTCCCGAACACTGAAGCTTTCTTT. Its translation is CASSPVPNTEAFF. Combining the CDR3 with reference TRBV5-1 and TRBJ1-1 gives the whole variable domain KAGVTQTPRYLIKTRGQQVTLSCSPISGHRSVSWYQQTPGQGLQFLFEYFSETQRNKGNFPGRFSGRQFSNSRSEMNVSTLELGDSALYLCASSPVPNTEAFFGQGTRLTVV.